Described below is a single TCR beta chain sequence and its context. Its specificity is not known. The data stem from a study of long-term antiretroviral therapy in people with HIV. Participants living with HIV all received treatment in the United States. Run at survey level, the immunoSEQ assay was version v3.0. TCRdb's copy holds only in-frame clones and misses some; the assay was immunoSEQ multiplex PCR. The profile shows approximately 24,000 clones, roughly 88% of them singletons. Whole-study findings and limits: An increase in diversity followed ART, yet levels stayed below transplant donor controls.

The V end was cut by 3 bases, the J end by 0 bases, with 12 bases between. Germline values: CDR1 LNHDA, CDR2 SQIVND (reference sequence). The CDR3 loop spans 15 amino acids. V and J are TRBV19 and TRBJ2-7, with D maybe TRBD1 (6 bases). The sample in question was unsorted PBMCs, obtained about 4.5 years after starting antiretroviral therapy. The TCR originated in a man aged 25-45 years with HIV. The CDR3 protein is CASSISQGNSYEQYF. CDR3 nucleotide sequence: TGTGCCAGTAGTATTAGTCAGGGGAACTCCTACGAGCAGTACTTC.